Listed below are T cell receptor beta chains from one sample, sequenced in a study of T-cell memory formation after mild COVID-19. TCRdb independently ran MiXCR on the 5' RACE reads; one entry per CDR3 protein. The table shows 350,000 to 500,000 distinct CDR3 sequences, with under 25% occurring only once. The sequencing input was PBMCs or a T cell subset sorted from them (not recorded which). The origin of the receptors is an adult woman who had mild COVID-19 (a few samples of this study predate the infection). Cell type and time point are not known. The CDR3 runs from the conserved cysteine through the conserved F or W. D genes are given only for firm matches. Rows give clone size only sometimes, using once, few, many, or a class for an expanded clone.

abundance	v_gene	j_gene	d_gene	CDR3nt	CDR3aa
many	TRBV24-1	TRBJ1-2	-	TGTGCCACCAGTGACTCTGGGACGGAAAGGTATGGCTACACCTTC	CATSDSGTERYGYTF
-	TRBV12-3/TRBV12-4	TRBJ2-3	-	TGTGCCAGCAGTCCACCTGACCGTATTACGCAGTATTTT	CASSPPDRITQYF
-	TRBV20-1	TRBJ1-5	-	TGCAGTGCTCTACACGGGACTCCTGAGGGTCCCCAGCATTTT	CSALHGTPEGPQHF
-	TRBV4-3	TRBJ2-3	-	TGCGCCAGCAGCCAGGAGGGGGGCCTAATCACAGATACGCAGTATTTT	CASSQEGGLITDTQYF
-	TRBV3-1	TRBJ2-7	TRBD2	TGTGCCAGCAGCCACCTTACTAGCGGGGGGATCTACGAGCAGTACTTC	CASSHLTSGGIYEQYF
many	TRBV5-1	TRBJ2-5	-	TGCGCCAGCAGCTTGAGACGAGGGGGAAGGGAGACCCAGTACTTC	CASSLRRGGRETQYF
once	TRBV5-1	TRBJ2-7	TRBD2	TGCGCCAGCAGCTTGGGGACTAGCGGGGGACACCTCGAGCAGTACTTC	CASSLGTSGGHLEQYF
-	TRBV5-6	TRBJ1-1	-	TGTGCCAGCAGCTTGTCCCCAGGGAAAACTGAAGCTTTCTTT	CASSLSPGKTEAFF
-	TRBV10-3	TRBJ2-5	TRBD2	TGTGCCATCAGTGGGACTAGCGGGGTCGGGGAGACCCAGTACTTC	CAISGTSGVGETQYF
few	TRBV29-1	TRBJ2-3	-	TGCAGCGTTGACGAGAGCACAGATACGCAGTATTTT	CSVDESTDTQYF
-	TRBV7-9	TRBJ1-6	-	TGTGCCAGCAGCTTACCGGATTATAATTCACCCCTCCACTTT	CASSLPDYNSPLHF
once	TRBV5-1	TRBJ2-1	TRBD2	TGCGCCAGCAACCTCGCGGGGGAAAATGAGCAGTTCTTC	CASNLAGENEQFF
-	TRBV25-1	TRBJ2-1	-	TGTGCCAGCAGTCCTAAGTACAATGAGCAGTTCTTC	CASSPKYNEQFF
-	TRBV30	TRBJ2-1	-	TGTGCCTGCCAGCTAGGGAATGAGCAGTTCTTC	CACQLGNEQFF
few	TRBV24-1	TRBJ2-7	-	TGTGCCACCAGTGATCCACAGATATCCTACGAGCAGTACTTC	CATSDPQISYEQYF
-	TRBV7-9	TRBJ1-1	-	TGTGCCAGCAGCTTACAGGGCGTGGGCGCTTTCTTT	CASSLQGVGAFF
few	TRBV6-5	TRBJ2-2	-	TGTGCCAGCAGTTACTCCGGGGGCAACACCGGGGAGCTGTTTTTT	CASSYSGGNTGELFF
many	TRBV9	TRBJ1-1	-	TGTGCCAGCAGCGTGGACAGGAACACTGAAGCTTTCTTT	CASSVDRNTEAFF
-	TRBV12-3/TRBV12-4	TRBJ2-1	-	TGTGCCAGCAGACCTCCCCGGAGGGCAGGGGACAATGAGCAGTTCTTC	CASRPPRRAGDNEQFF
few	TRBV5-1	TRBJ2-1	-	TGCGCCAGCAGCTTGGTGGCGGGAAAGTACAATGAGCAGTTCTTC	CASSLVAGKYNEQFF
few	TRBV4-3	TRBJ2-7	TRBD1	TGCGCCAGCAGCCAACCGGGGACAGGGGGTTGGGAGCAGTACTTC	CASSQPGTGGWEQYF
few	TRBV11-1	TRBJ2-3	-	TGTGCCAGCAGCCGTATGTACGGGACCCACACAGATACGCAGTATTTT	CASSRMYGTHTDTQYF
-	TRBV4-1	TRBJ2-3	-	TGCGCCAGCAGCCAAGCCCTTTTCACAGATACGCAGTATTTT	CASSQALFTDTQYF
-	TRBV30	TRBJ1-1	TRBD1	TGTGCCTGGGGAGCCGGACAGGGATGGACTGAAGCTTTCTTT	CAWGAGQGWTEAFF
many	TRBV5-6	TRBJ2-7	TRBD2	TGTGCCAGCAGCTTGCAAACACTAGCGGCATCCTACGAGCAGTACTTC	CASSLQTLAASYEQYF
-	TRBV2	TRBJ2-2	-	TGTGCCAGCACTAGTCCATTGGACGAACCGGAGAGGGAGCTGTTTTTT	CASTSPLDEPERELFF
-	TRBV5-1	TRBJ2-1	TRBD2	TGCGCCAGCAGCTTGACTAGCGGGAGTGTCTACAATGAGCAGTTCTTC	CASSLTSGSVYNEQFF
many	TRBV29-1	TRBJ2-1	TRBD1	TGCAGCGTTAGATTCACAGGGGGATACAATGAGCAGTTCTTC	CSVRFTGGYNEQFF
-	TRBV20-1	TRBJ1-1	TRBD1	TGCAGTGCGGGACAGGGGGCGGTAGCTTTCTTT	CSAGQGAVAFF
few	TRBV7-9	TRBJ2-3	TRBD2	TGTGCCAGCAGCTTACTCCGCCGGGGAGCGGGGGGGCCAGATACGCAGTATTTT	CASSLLRRGAGGPDTQYF
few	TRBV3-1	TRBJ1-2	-	TGTGCCAGCAGCCCGGACACGAGATATGGCTACACCTTC	CASSPDTRYGYTF
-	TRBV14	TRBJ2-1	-	TGTGCCAGCAGCCGCCTGGGACGAAGGGAGCAGTTCTTC	CASSRLGRREQFF
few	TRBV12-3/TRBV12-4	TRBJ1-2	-	TGTGCCAGCAGTTCCAGGGTCGGAGCTAGTGGCTACACCTTC	CASSSRVGASGYTF
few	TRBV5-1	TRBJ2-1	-	TGCGCCAGCAGCGTTGGATCGGGGTTGGATTACAATGAGCAGTTCTTC	CASSVGSGLDYNEQFF
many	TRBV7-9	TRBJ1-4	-	TGTGCCAGCAGCGTCGGGGCAAATGAAAAACTGTTTTTT	CASSVGANEKLFF
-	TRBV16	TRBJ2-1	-	TGTGCCAGCACCTCGGACTCCCAGAGGGATGAGCAGTTCTTC	CASTSDSQRDEQFF
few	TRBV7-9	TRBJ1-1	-	TGTGCCAGCAGCTTGCGTAAGAACACTGAAGCTTTCTTT	CASSLRKNTEAFF
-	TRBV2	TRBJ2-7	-	TGTGCCAGCAGCCCCTGGGGCGGGCCCGCTGGGCTCGAGCAGTACTTC	CASSPWGGPAGLEQYF
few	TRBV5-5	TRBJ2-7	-	TGTGCCAGCAGCTTGGGCTCCGGGTGGTACGAGCAGTACTTC	CASSLGSGWYEQYF
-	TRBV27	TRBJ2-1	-	TGTGCCAGCAGTCACATCGACAGCAATGAGCAGTTCTTC	CASSHIDSNEQFF
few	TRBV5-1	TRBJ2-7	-	TGCGCCAGCAGCTCCGGACCCAGAACGGGACGATACTACGAGCAGTACTTC	CASSSGPRTGRYYEQYF
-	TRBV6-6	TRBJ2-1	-	TGTGCCAGCAAGGGGATTGGCGGGTATGAGCAGTTCTTC	CASKGIGGYEQFF